This T cell receptor (beta chain) is from a study of response to subunit inactivated influenza vaccine. TCRdb ran MiXCR on the RT-PCR reads and lists one entry per CDR3 protein. The sample has about 780,000 distinct CDR3 sequences, 15% to 20% seen once. Germline V lookup: CDR1 LGHNA, CDR2 YSLEER. Trimming took 5 bases from V and 4 from J; bases not matched to a gene: 11. CDR3 length: 16 amino acids. The V gene is TRBV4-3, the J gene TRBJ2-3; 8 positions match TRBD1. This clonotype was sampled from a man aged 45-60 years who received an inactivated influenza vaccine. The source material was PBMCs from blood, sampled 5 days after vaccination. This CDR3 reads CASSTLGQGTSDTQYF. In nucleotides, the CDR3 is TGCGCCAGCAGCACCCTTGGACAGGGAACCTCAGATACGCAGTATTTT.